The 25 T cell receptor beta chains reported below all come from one sample, sequenced in a study of cytomegalovirus exposure and HLA in healthy donors. PCR amplification relied on 60 Vbeta primers (plus 13 Jbeta primers). The method was immunoSEQ multiplex PCR; TCRdb's version includes in-frame clones alone and lacks a portion of them. The data show 75,000 to 90,000 clones, around 79% seen once. The specimen sequenced was PBMCs. These receptors originate from a human donor in good health.

This chain connects TRBV29-1 to TRBJ1-2; 8 bases are a match to TRBD1. This CDR3 comprises 13 residues. The V gene end was trimmed by 7 bases and the J gene end by 2 bases; junction bases not matched to a gene: 6. Germline CDR1 SQVTM, CDR2 ANQGSEA. The CDR3 here is CSGGTGTNYGYTF. The CDR3 nucleotides read TGCAGCGGGGGGACAGGAACCAACTATGGCTACACCTTC.

The chain employs TRBV27 and TRBJ2-3; TRBD2 is a possible D gene (6 bases). The CDR3 runs to 14 residues. Germline CDR1 MNHEY, CDR2 SMNVEV (reference sequence). V shed 3 bases and J shed 1 base, with 8 bases lying between them. The CDR3 spells CASSLRGGTDTQYF. Written as DNA, the CDR3 is TGTGCCAGCAGTTTGCGGGGCGGCACAGATACGCAGTATTTT.

This chain uses TRBV7-9 with TRBJ1-6, with 9 bases aligning to TRBD1. The V gene end was trimmed by 4 bases and the J gene end by 9 bases; junction bases not matched to a gene: 4. The CDR3 loop spans 14 amino acids. Germline V lookup: CDR1 SEHNR, CDR2 FQNEAQ (reference sequence). The chain's CDR3 is CASSSGTGFSPLHF. The CDR3 DNA reads as TGTGCCAGCAGCTCCGGGACAGGGTTTTCACCCCTCCACTTT.

On this clone itself: The junction differs from germline at one of its ends, possibly a read error. The chain carries TRBV4-3 and TRBJ1-2; 7 bases fit TRBD1. This CDR3 spans 13 amino acids. Looked up from germline, CDR1 is LGHNA and CDR2 is YSLEER. CDR3 DNA: TGCGCCAGCAGTCTAACAGGGGTCTATGGCTACCCCTTC. This gives the protein CASSLTGVYGYPF.

This clone came up a few times. The DNA for the CDR3 is TGTGCCAGCAGCAAAGACGGACACCCCTTCAGCAAAAACATTCAGTACTTC. Its translation is CASSKDGHPFSKNIQYF. The chain combines TRBV21-1 with TRBJ2-4; TRBD1 reflects the table's D call only, with no check against the DNA. TRBV21-1 corresponds to a pseudogene. The CDR3 runs to 17 residues.

The V gene is TRBV30, the J gene TRBJ2-7, with 10 bases matching TRBD2. Germline V gene lookup returns CDR1 GTSNPN and CDR2 SVGIG (reference sequence). The CDR3 is 19 amino acids. After removal of 0 bases from V and 7 bases from J, the junction contained 21 bases not matched to a gene. CDR3 sequence reads: CAWSVHWWNSGGSKDEQYF. CDR3 nucleotides: TGTGCCTGGAGTGTACATTGGTGGAATAGCGGGGGGTCCAAGGATGAGCAGTACTTC.

This chain joins TRBV5-1 and TRBJ2-3; the match to TRBD1 covers 8 bases. V lost 4 bases, J lost 4 bases, and 8 bases stayed unmatched. Germline CDR1 and CDR2: SGHRS and YFSETQ. CDR3 length equals 15 residues. The CDR3 is CASSNPDRGADTQYF. CDR3 sequence (DNA): TGCGCCAGCAGCAACCCTGACAGGGGCGCAGATACGCAGTATTTT.

The rearrangement joins TRBV30 to TRBJ2-3, with a possible D match to TRBD2 (6 bases). The V gene lost 0 bases and the J gene lost 0 bases, with 10 bases spanning the gap. The CDR3 covers 15 residues. The germline V gene has CDR1 GTSNPN and CDR2 SVGIG (reference sequence). This CDR3 is CAWSVAGTSTDTQYF. As DNA, the CDR3 is TGTGCCTGGAGTGTAGCGGGTACTAGCACAGATACGCAGTATTTT.

This clone has just a few counts. The chain uses TRBV6-6 and TRBJ1-6, with a tentative D call TRBD1 (6 bases). CDR3 length: 16 residues. Germline CDR1 reads MNHNY; CDR2 reads SVGAGI (reference sequence). V was clipped by 8 bases and J by 3 bases, with 17 bases between them. The CDR3 loop is CASLTGTSLYNSPLHF. The DNA for the CDR3 is TGTGCCAGCCTTACAGGGACCTCCCTCTATAATTCACCCCTCCACTTT.

CDR3 DNA: TGTGCCAGCAGCTTGGCGACAGGGGGCACAGATACGCAGTATTTT. Its translation is CASSLATGGTDTQYF. This chain links TRBV5-4 with TRBJ2-3, with 8 bases that match TRBD1. The CDR3 has 15 residues. V shed 0 bases, J shed 1 base, and the junction held 1 base outside the gene matches. Germline lookup yields CDR1 SGHNT and CDR2 YYREEE (reference sequence).

This clone was found a few times. The V call is TRBV7-8, the J call TRBJ2-7; TRBD2 matches at 7 bases. The germline CDR1 and CDR2 sequences are SGHVS and FQNEAQ. V shed 4 bases and J 1 base; nucleotides not matched to a gene: 7. The CDR3 contains 15 residues. CDR3 nucleotides: TGTGCCAGCAGCTCCCCGGGGGGTTATTCCTACGAGCAGTACTTC. The encoded protein is CASSSPGGYSYEQYF. Using reference TRBV7-8 and TRBJ2-7 for the parts outside the CDR3, the full variable domain is GAGVSQSPRYKVAKRGQDVALRCDPISGHVSLFWYQQALGQGPEFLTYFQNEAQLDKSGLPSDRFFAERPEGSVSTLKIQRTQQEDSAVYLCASSSPGGYSYEQYFGPGTRLTVT.

This chain uses TRBV9 with TRBJ1-2; D uncertain. The V and J ends lost 3 bases and 6 bases respectively, with 15 bases between them. The germline gives CDR1 SGDLS, CDR2 YYNGEE. This CDR3 comprises 14 residues. CDR3 nucleotides: TGTGCCAGCAGCGGGTCTAGGTTTTATGATGGCTACACCTTC. Protein: CASSGSRFYDGYTF.

The chain uses TRBV27 and TRBJ2-5; 8 nucleotides match TRBD1. After removal of 2 bases from V and 5 bases from J, the junction contained 7 bases not matched to a gene. CDR3 length: 15 amino acids. CDR1 and CDR2 from the germline V gene are MNHEY and SMNVEV (reference sequence). The CDR3 nucleotides read TGTGCCAGCAGTTTACGTGGACAGGGCATCGAGACCCAGTACTTC. It encodes CASSLRGQGIETQYF.

This clone turned up a few times. Here the CDR3 DNA reads TGCGCCAGCAGCCAAGAGACAGGGAACTATGGCTACACCTTC. Its protein is CASSQETGNYGYTF. The chain carries TRBV4-3 and TRBJ1-2; 7 bases are a match to TRBD1. V gave up 0 bases and J gave up 2 bases; unmatched junction bases: 0. Germline-derived CDR1 and CDR2 are LGHNA and YSLEER. The CDR3 extends over 14 amino acids.

The sample holds one count of this clone. The CDR3 protein is CASSPSRDSLGEQYF. CDR3 bases: TGTGCCAGCAGCCCGTCGCGGGACAGTCTGGGGGAGCAGTACTTC. The V and J genes are TRBV7-6 and TRBJ2-7, with D maybe TRBD1 (7 bases). The V gene lost 5 bases and the J gene lost 7 bases, with 21 bases spanning the gap. The CDR3 consists of 15 residues. Germline V gene data show CDR1 as SGHVS and CDR2 as FNYEAQ.

The chain is built from TRBV2 and TRBJ1-6; 11 bases align to TRBD1. CDR1 and CDR2 from the germline V gene are SNHLY and FYNNEI. The junction had 2 bases not matched to a gene; V was cut back by 4 bases and J by 6 bases. The CDR3 consists of 15 residues. CDR3 coding DNA: TGTGCCAGCAGTGGGACAGGGGGCCTTAATTCACCCCTCCACTTT. The encoded protein is CASSGTGGLNSPLHF.

CDR3 loop: CASSSGQEIGYTF. Written as DNA, the CDR3 is TGTGCCAGCAGTTCCGGACAGGAGATTGGCTACACCTTC. The chain joins TRBV27 to TRBJ1-2; 7 bases are shared with TRBD1. Germline CDR1 MNHEY, CDR2 SMNVEV (reference sequence). J was trimmed by 7 bases and V by 4 bases; bases with no gene match: 6. This CDR3 region has 13 residues.

As concerns this clone: The junction does not match germline at one end; this may be a read error. This chain uses TRBV4-1 with TRBJ1-2; TRBD1 aligns across 10 bases. The CDR3 totals 14 residues. CDR1 is MGHRA and CDR2 is YSYEKL in the germline V gene. The CDR3 DNA reads TGCGCCAGCAGCCAAACGACAGGGGGCTATGGCTACCCCTTC. Encoded protein: CASSQTTGGYGYPF.

CDR3: CASSLRDRSSYTF. The CDR3, as DNA: TGTGCCAGTAGTCTCCGGGACAGGTCTTCCTACACCTTC. This chain joins TRBV19 and TRBJ1-2; 8 positions agree with TRBD1. J was trimmed by 10 bases and V by 5 bases; bases with no gene match: 9. Germline CDR1 reads LNHDA; CDR2 reads SQIVND (reference sequence). This CDR3 spans 13 amino acids. Based on the CDR3 plus reference TRBV19 and TRBJ1-2, the full variable domain is DGGITQSPKYLFRKEGQNVTLSCEQNLNHDAMYWYRQDPGQGLRLIYYSQIVNDFQKGDIAEGYSVSREKKESFPLTVTSAQKNPTAFYLCASSLRDRSSYTFGSGTRLTVV.

CDR3 coding DNA: TGTGCCAGCAGCCGGGATTTCTATAGCAATCAGCCCCAGCATTTT. This encodes CASSRDFYSNQPQHF. This sequence joins TRBV6-6 and TRBJ1-5; D unclear. The CDR3 has 15 amino acids. Germline-derived CDR1 and CDR2 are MNHNY and SVGAGI (reference sequence). V lost 6 bases to trimming and J lost 0 bases, with 12 bases between them.

The chain combines TRBV29-1 with TRBJ1-1; D is ambiguous. Deletions cut 0 bases from V and 5 bases from J, with 10 bases between. The length of the CDR3 is 13 residues. Germline CDR1 reads SQVTM; CDR2 reads ANQGSEA. CDR3 bases: TGCAGCGTTGAAGATCGGCCAGGAACTGAAGCTTTCTTT. Amino acid sequence: CSVEDRPGTEAFF. The full variable domain, in which reference TRBV29-1 and TRBJ1-1 provide the parts outside the CDR3, is SAVISQKPSRDICQRGTSLTIQCQVDSQVTMMFWYRQQPGQSLTLIATANQGSEATYESGFVIDKFPISRPNLTFSTLTVSNMSPEDSSIYLCSVEDRPGTEAFFGQGTRLTVV.

The chain recombines TRBV29-1 with TRBJ2-1, with D possibly TRBD1 on 5 matching bases. Between the trimmed V and J ends, which lost 7 bases and 4 bases, there was a span of 11 bases. Looked up from germline, CDR1 is SQVTM and CDR2 is ANQGSEA. CDR3 size: 12 residues. CDR3 sequence: CSGNRKYNEQFF. CDR3 sequence (DNA): TGCAGCGGCAACAGGAAATACAATGAGCAGTTCTTC.

The J gene is TRBJ2-7, the V gene TRBV30; 10 bases are a match to TRBD1. Per germline, CDR1 GTSNPN and CDR2 SVGIG (reference sequence). The CDR3 runs to 18 residues. J lost 3 bases, V lost 0 bases, and 14 bases had no gene match. CDR3 sequence reads: CAWSVRSPSRDRGYEQYF. CDR3 coding DNA: TGTGCCTGGAGTGTACGTTCCCCCTCCCGGGACAGGGGCTACGAGCAGTACTTC.

Only a few counts were recorded for this clone. This sequence joins TRBV27 and TRBJ2-7, with a weak D call TRBD1 (6 bases). V lost 3 bases, J lost 5 bases, and 8 bases lay in between. The length of the CDR3 is 12 residues. The germline V gene has CDR1 MNHEY and CDR2 SMNVEV (reference sequence). CDR3 in DNA: TGTGCCAGCAGTTTTGACAGGAACGAGCAGTACTTC. This gives the protein CASSFDRNEQYF.

V is TRBV7-9 and J is TRBJ2-7, with TRBD1 as a possible D gene (6 bases). Trimming removed 3 bases from V and 3 bases from J, with 9 bases in between. This CDR3 contains 13 residues. Germline V CDR1 and CDR2: SEHNR, FQNEAQ (reference sequence). CDR3 DNA: TGTGCCAGCAGCTTTGGCAGGGGCTACGAGCAGTACTTC. Translation gives CASSFGRGYEQYF. Variable domain in full (rest from reference TRBV7-9 and TRBJ2-7): DTGVSQNPRHKITKRGQNVTFRCDPISEHNRLYWYRQTLGQGPEFLTYFQNEAQLEKSRLLSDRFSAERPKGSFSTLEIQRTEQGDSAMYLCASSFGRGYEQYFGPGTRLTVT.